This T cell receptor (beta chain) was sequenced for a study of monozygotic twins with inflammatory bowel disease. The cDNA of both the TCRalpha and TCRbeta chains was subjected to two nested PCRs of around 15 and 10 cycles. Reprocessing the 5' RACE reads, TCRdb reports a single entry for every CDR3 protein and omits DNA. The repertoire table contains more than 95,000 distinct CDR3 sequences. The CDR3 loop spans 14 amino acids. Germline V gene data show CDR1 as KGHSH and CDR2 as LQKENI. Note on this clonotype: The target antigen is unknown.

Study results and limitations: Among T cells, the various subtypes were not distinguishable. By inverse Simpson index, TCRbeta diversity was lower in IBD patients than in healthy co-twins.

This chain joins TRBV18 and TRBJ1-5; with no DNA, the TCRdb D assignment of TRBD1 cannot be verified. The TCR sequence derives from a human donor with ulcerative colitis or Crohn's disease, or a healthy co-twin of an affected twin (not recorded which). The specimen was blood. The CDR3 loop reads CASSPGQTIQPQHF.